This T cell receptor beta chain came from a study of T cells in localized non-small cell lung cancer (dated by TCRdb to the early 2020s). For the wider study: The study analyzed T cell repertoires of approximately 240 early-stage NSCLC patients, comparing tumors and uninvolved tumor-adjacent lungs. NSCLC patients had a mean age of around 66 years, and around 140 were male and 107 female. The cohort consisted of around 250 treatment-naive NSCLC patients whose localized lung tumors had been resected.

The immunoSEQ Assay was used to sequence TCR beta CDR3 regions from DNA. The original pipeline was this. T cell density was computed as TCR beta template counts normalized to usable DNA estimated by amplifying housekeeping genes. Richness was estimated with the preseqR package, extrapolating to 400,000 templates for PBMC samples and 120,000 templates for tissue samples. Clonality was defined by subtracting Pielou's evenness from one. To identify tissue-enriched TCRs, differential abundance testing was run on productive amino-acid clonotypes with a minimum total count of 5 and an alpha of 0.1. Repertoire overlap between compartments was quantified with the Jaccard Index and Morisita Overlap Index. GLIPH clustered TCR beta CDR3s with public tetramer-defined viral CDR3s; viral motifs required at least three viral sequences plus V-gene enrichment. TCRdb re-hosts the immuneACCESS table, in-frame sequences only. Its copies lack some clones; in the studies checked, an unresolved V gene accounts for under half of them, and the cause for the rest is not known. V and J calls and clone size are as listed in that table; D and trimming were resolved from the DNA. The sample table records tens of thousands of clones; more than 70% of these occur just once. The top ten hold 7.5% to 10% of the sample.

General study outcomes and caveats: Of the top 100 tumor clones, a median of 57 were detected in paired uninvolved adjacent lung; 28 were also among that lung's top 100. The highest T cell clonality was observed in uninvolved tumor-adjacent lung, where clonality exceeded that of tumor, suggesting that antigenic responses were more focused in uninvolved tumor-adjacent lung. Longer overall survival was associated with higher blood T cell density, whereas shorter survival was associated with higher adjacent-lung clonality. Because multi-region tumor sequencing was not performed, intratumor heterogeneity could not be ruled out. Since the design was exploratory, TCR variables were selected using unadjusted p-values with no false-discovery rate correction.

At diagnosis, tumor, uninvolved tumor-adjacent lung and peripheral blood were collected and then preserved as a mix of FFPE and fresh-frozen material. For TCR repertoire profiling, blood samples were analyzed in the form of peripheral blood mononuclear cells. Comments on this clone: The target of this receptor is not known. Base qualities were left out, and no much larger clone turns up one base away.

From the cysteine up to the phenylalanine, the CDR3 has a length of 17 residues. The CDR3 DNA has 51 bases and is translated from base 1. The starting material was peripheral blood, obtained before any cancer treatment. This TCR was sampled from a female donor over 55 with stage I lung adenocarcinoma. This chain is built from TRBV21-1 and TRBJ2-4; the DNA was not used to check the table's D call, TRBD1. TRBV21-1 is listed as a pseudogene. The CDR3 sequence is CASSNFRTACSKNIQYF. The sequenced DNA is TGTGCCAGCAGCAATTTCCGGACAGCTTGCTCCAAAAACATTCAGTACTTC.